This T cell receptor beta chain is drawn from a study of T cells in Graves' hyperthyroidism and ophthalmopathy (dated by TCRdb to about 2019). Background for the entire study: Peripheral blood samples were taken at the time of initial diagnosis, prior to any treatment. A discovery cohort of about a hundred patients, roughly 40 with Graves' ophthalmopathy and approximately 55 with stable Graves' hyperthyroidism, was used to find distinguishing TCR V-J signatures. Whether ophthalmopathy could be predicted prospectively was tested in an independent validation cohort made up of roughly 19 hyperthyroidism patients plus 17 patients who later progressed to ophthalmopathy. The approximately 98 discovery patients were randomly divided into training and test sets at a 7:3 ratio. Thyroid tissue and blood T-cell repertoires from over 5 Graves' hyperthyroidism patients were also compared in the study. After blood sampling, hyperthyroidism patients were treated with methimazole at a starting dose of 30 mg daily, and ophthalmopathy patients were treated with high-dose intravenous methylprednisolone. The paper describes TCR Vbeta CDR3 sequencing of roughly 130 peripheral blood samples, made up of 43 ophthalmopathy patients, roughly 75 hyperthyroidism patients and about 17 progressor patients.

Broad study findings and their caveats: Sample size was not statistically predetermined, and investigators were not blinded to group allocation. In cross-validation, a model built on a 13 V-J signature told ophthalmopathy apart from stable hyperthyroidism with roughly 87% sensitivity and approximately 84% specificity, and in testing the same model reached 80%/75%. During validation, the model predicted progression to ophthalmopathy a median of around 7 months ahead of onset, with more than 55% sensitivity and roughly 75% specificity. Most expanded thyroid clonotypes (frequency above 0.001) were also detected in blood, suggesting blood repertoires may reflect thyroid immune responses.

Looking up the germline V gene (reference sequence) yields CDR1 LGHDT and CDR2 YNNKEL. The CDR3 sequence holds 12 residues, the cysteine and phenylalanine included. The CDR3 DNA has 36 bases and is translated from base 1. V loses 1 base, J loses 9 bases, and the germline ends lie 9 bases apart. Amplification of TCR beta CDR3 regions was carried out from RNA transcripts. The TCR CDR3 was subjected to a first round of RT-PCR using the HTBI primer set and the Qiagen OneStep RT-PCR kit. Libraries were constructed in a second round of multiplex PCR, after which size selection and purification were carried out. Sequencing of the libraries was done on an Illumina HiSeq2000 using paired-end 100 bp reads. As for the original processing: Raw data were processed with SOAPnuke, discarding reads with adapters, uncalled bases, mean Phred below 15, or no exact constant-primer or identifier match. High-quality paired reads were merged with COPE v1.2.5, and unique nucleotide sequences were defined as clonotypes. MiTCR v1.1 was used to align clonotypes to the IMGT TRBV, TRBD and TRBJ reference segments. Only V-J combinations with frequency above 0.0001, covering 98% to 99.2% of repertoires, were analysed. The TCS score was defined as F50 (clonal expansion) divided by E x V (chaos), with BLOSUM62-based TCRdist calculated between CDR3 peptides within each V-J. Welch's t-statistics and random forest reduced several hundred V-J features to 10 to 15, which were used in a naive Bayes classifier (R e1071). TCRdb handled the public reads itself, with Q25 trimming in fastp and clone calling in MiXCR, and kept productive beta chains. Rows merge per CDR3 protein into single entries with the most common DNA and genes. These V and J calls are TCRdb output, not the study's own analysis. This sample comprises approximately 720,000 distinct CDR3 sequences, around 20% of them detected only once. The ten largest make up approximately 15% of the sample.

This clonotype was found a few times. Its specific antigen is unknown. Within one base of it there is no much larger clone, and no base qualities were kept. Hyperthyroidism patients were newly diagnosed, had a disease duration of under 2 months, and were aged 18 to 65 years. Any patient with an uncontrolled infection, another autoimmune disease, pregnancy or lactation was excluded. Diagnoses relied on clinical symptoms, serum thyroxine and TRAb, thyroid ultrasound and orbital computed tomography. For progressor patients, blood was drawn at the first diagnosis of hyperthyroidism, before any ophthalmopathy symptoms had appeared. Ficoll-Paque density gradient centrifugation was used to isolate PBMCs from around 10 ml of fresh peripheral blood. Progressor patients were initially diagnosed with Graves' hyperthyroidism and developed ophthalmopathy during follow-up. Total RNA was extracted using Trizol reagent, and RNA quality was assessed on an Agilent 2100 Bioanalyzer.

Specimen: blood. This sequence originates from a woman aged 45 to 65 with Graves' hyperthyroidism that later progressed to Graves' ophthalmopathy. Recombination linked TRBV3-1 to TRBJ1-2; the D segment could be TRBD1, given 6 matching bases. The CDR3 is CASSQGQGRYTF. The sequenced DNA: TGTGCCAGCAGCCAAGGGCAGGGGCGCTACACCTTC.